This T cell receptor beta chain was found in a study of vaccination and CD4 T cells after COVID-19. This clonotype showed up just a few times. Its matching antigen is unknown. Specified treatment: approximately 11-day PBMC culture with coronavirus spike peptide pools or control peptides (ViraFEST assay). Collection of the unexposed donor's CD4+ T cells took place before the COVID-19 pandemic (2011-2018). ViraFEST relied on peptide pools to expand antigen-specific T cells; the TCRs were sequenced afterward. Study-level results: Vaccine-specific clones in convalescent patients were spike mono-reactive in 304 of 307 cases.

Cultured CD4+ T-cell DNA underwent Oncomine TCR Beta short-read sequencing. Cultured CD4+ T cells yielded the extracted genomic DNA. In TCRdb, the PCR reads were re-called with MiXCR into one record per CDR3 protein. The sample has 6,000 to 7,500 distinct CDR3 sequences, roughly 41% seen once. V lost 3 bases and J lost 6, with 8 bases in between. The CDR3 totals 12 residues. The receptor's source is a human donor in good health. Sequenced input: CD4+ T cells from blood, cultured in vitro. The chain carries TRBV12-3 or TRBV12-4 and TRBJ1-2, with a weak D call TRBD1 (6 bases). The CDR3 loop is CASSFTGNGYTF. Written as DNA, the CDR3 is TGTGCCAGCAGTTTCACAGGGAATGGCTACACCTTC.